This is a list of T cell receptor beta chains from one sample in a study of blood T cells in healthy people across ages. Each CDR3 protein gets one entry after TCRdb re-called the 5' RACE reads with MiXCR. The sample carries hundreds of thousands of distinct CDR3 sequences, approximately 30% recorded once. The source material was blood. All receptors derive from a woman older than 75 in good health. Both conserved end residues are part of each CDR3. D genes are given only for firm matches. Where a row states a size, it is once, few, many or the class of an expanded clone; other rows omit it.

>few|TRBV30|NA|TRBJ1-5
CAWSSDHNQPQHF
TGTGCCTGGAGTTCGGACCACAATCAGCCCCAGCATTTT
>many|TRBV10-3|NA|TRBJ2-1
CAISGTVEGREQFF
TGTGCCATCAGTGGGACAGTAGAGGGGAGGGAGCAGTTCTTC
>many|TRBV11-3|NA|TRBJ2-1
CASSSPDAGSYNEQFF
TGTGCCAGCAGCTCCCCGGACGCCGGCTCCTACAATGAGCAGTTCTTC
>NA|TRBV6-1|NA|TRBJ1-1
CASSEAEGMVGSNTEAFF
TGTGCCAGCAGTGAAGCAGAGGGGATGGTTGGGTCGAACACTGAAGCTTTCTTT
>many|TRBV20-1|TRBD2|TRBJ2-5
CSAEPGGGYQETQYF
TGCAGTGCTGAGCCTGGCGGGGGGTACCAAGAGACCCAGTACTTC
>many|TRBV10-3|NA|TRBJ2-3
CAISEGDGILTDTQYF
TGTGCCATCAGTGAGGGGGACGGGATACTCACAGATACGCAGTATTTT
>many|TRBV6-5|NA|TRBJ1-2
CASSSRQYGYTF
TGTGCCAGCAGTTCCCGACAGTATGGCTACACCTTC
>few|TRBV7-9|NA|TRBJ1-1
CASSPHRMNTEAFF
TGTGCCAGCAGCCCCCATCGAATGAACACTGAAGCTTTCTTT
>many|TRBV7-2|NA|TRBJ2-5
CASSLAQRARRETQYF
TGTGCCAGCAGCTTAGCGCAAAGGGCGCGGCGGGAGACCCAGTACTTC
>many|TRBV20-1|NA|TRBJ2-1
CSVPGIVVNEQFF
TGCAGTGTCCCGGGGATTGTTGTGAATGAGCAGTTCTTC
>few|TRBV2|TRBD1|TRBJ1-2
CASQGQGDYGYTF
TGTGCCAGCCAGGGACAGGGGGACTATGGCTACACCTTC
>many|TRBV7-9|NA|TRBJ2-3
CASSLAGTPTDTQYF
TGTGCCAGCAGCTTAGCCGGTACGCCCACAGATACGCAGTATTTT
>NA|TRBV9|NA|TRBJ1-1
CASSVVGRGEAFF
TGTGCCAGCAGCGTAGTGGGGAGGGGTGAAGCTTTCTTT
>many|TRBV6-5|NA|TRBJ1-6
CASSHPNSPLHF
TGTGCCAGCAGCCACCCCAATTCACCCCTCCACTTT
>many|TRBV5-6|NA|TRBJ2-7
CASSPGHRNEQYF
TGTGCCAGCAGCCCTGGACATCGTAACGAGCAGTACTTC
>many|TRBV12-5|TRBD1|TRBJ2-3
CASGLVRGQGGSDTQYF
TGTGCTAGTGGTTTGGTACGGGGACAGGGAGGTTCAGATACGCAGTATTTT
>NA|TRBV7-2|TRBD2|TRBJ2-7
CASSLEAGRLEQYF
TGTGCCAGCAGCTTAGAAGCGGGACGACTGGAGCAGTACTTC
>NA|TRBV7-9|NA|TRBJ1-6
CASSKRPPRDSSPLHF
TGTGCCAGCAGCAAAAGACCACCGCGGGATAGTTCACCCCTCCACTTT
>many|TRBV4-2|NA|TRBJ2-1
CASSQESLVHNEQFF
TGTGCCAGCAGCCAAGAGTCGCTAGTGCACAATGAGCAGTTCTTC
>many|TRBV29-1|TRBD1|TRBJ2-5
CSVARGNIETQYF
TGCAGCGTTGCCAGGGGGAACATAGAGACCCAGTACTTC
>few|TRBV14|TRBD1|TRBJ1-4
CASSSLGTGNEKLFF
TGTGCCAGCAGCTCACTCGGGACAGGAAATGAAAAACTGTTTTTT
>NA|TRBV19|TRBD1|TRBJ2-6
CASSGQGIGANVLTF
TGTGCCAGTAGCGGACAGGGAATAGGGGCCAACGTCCTGACTTTC
>many|TRBV3-1|NA|TRBJ2-1
CASSQIGRYTYNEQFF
TGTGCCAGCAGCCAAATTGGCAGGTATACCTACAATGAGCAGTTCTTC
>many|TRBV3-1|TRBD1|TRBJ2-5
CASSQEDTGGVYQETQYF
TGTGCCAGCAGCCAAGAAGACACAGGGGGCGTTTACCAAGAGACCCAGTACTTC
>NA|TRBV7-2|NA|TRBJ2-3
CASSLGAFTDTQYF
TGTGCCAGCAGCCTAGGCGCTTTCACAGATACGCAGTATTTT
>NA|TRBV29-1|TRBD1|TRBJ2-3
CSFNRDRTTDTQYF
TGCAGCTTTAACCGGGACAGAACCACAGATACGCAGTATTTT
>NA|TRBV20-1|NA|TRBJ2-3
CSASPPGSEYSTDTQYF
TGCAGTGCTAGTCCTCCGGGTAGCGAATACAGCACAGATACGCAGTATTTT
>many|TRBV4-2|TRBD2|TRBJ2-1
CASSQDRLAGGGHNEQFF
TGTGCCAGCAGCCAAGATCGTCTAGCGGGGGGTGGTCACAATGAGCAGTTCTTC
>many|TRBV3-1|TRBD2|TRBJ2-5
CASSQDQFPGLAYVETQYF
TGTGCCAGCAGCCAAGATCAGTTCCCGGGACTAGCGTACGTTGAGACCCAGTACTTC
>NA|TRBV20-1|NA|TRBJ2-7
CSARKDGYEQYF
TGCAGTGCTAGGAAGGATGGGTACGAGCAGTACTTC
>NA|TRBV27|TRBD2|TRBJ2-3
CASSPFRGGGQPQYF
TGTGCCAGCAGTCCCTTTCGGGGGGGAGGTCAGCCCCAGTATTTT
>few|TRBV5-6|NA|TRBJ1-2
CASKFTDYGYTF
TGTGCCAGCAAATTCACAGACTATGGCTACACCTTC
>NA|TRBV9|NA|TRBJ1-2
CASSVAAATNYGYTF
TGTGCCAGCAGCGTAGCGGCAGCAACTAACTATGGCTACACCTTC
>many|TRBV6-5|TRBD1|TRBJ1-2
CASSRDRGTDGYTF
TGTGCCAGCAGCAGGGACAGGGGAACTGATGGCTACACCTTC
>NA|TRBV5-6|TRBD1|TRBJ1-1
CASSLGDRGQAFF
TGTGCCAGCAGCTTGGGGGACAGGGGGCAAGCTTTCTTT
>NA|TRBV7-8|NA|TRBJ2-7
CASSSLPGRSSYEQYF
TGTGCCAGCAGCAGTCTCCCGGGACGGAGCTCCTACGAGCAGTACTTC
>many|TRBV7-3|NA|TRBJ2-1
CASSSTLNNEQFF
TGTGCCAGCAGCTCAACTCTCAACAATGAGCAGTTCTTC
>many|TRBV9|TRBD2|TRBJ2-1
CASSAGLVSTEQFF
TGTGCCAGCAGCGCGGGACTAGTATCAACTGAGCAGTTCTTC
>NA|TRBV5-1|NA|TRBJ2-3
CASSLVGPGSDTQYF
TGCGCCAGCAGCTTGGTGGGACCGGGATCAGATACGCAGTATTTT
>once|TRBV7-3|TRBD1|TRBJ2-1
CASRTGTGSNEQFF
TGTGCCAGCAGGACAGGGACAGGGTCGAATGAGCAGTTTTTC
>NA|TRBV9|NA|TRBJ2-1
CASSVGVNEQFF
TGTGCCAGCAGCGTCGGGGTCAATGAGCAGTTCTTC
>NA|TRBV4-2|NA|TRBJ1-5
CASSQDHDRNQPQHF
TGTGCCAGCAGCCAAGATCACGACAGGAATCAGCCCCAGCATTTT
>many|TRBV6-4|NA|TRBJ1-2
CASSGGFNYGYTF
TGTGCCAGCAGTGGGGGATTCAACTATGGCTACACCTTC
>many|TRBV10-3|NA|TRBJ2-1
CAISESSPNESSYNEQFF
TGTGCCATCAGTGAGTCTTCGCCGAACGAAAGCTCCTACAATGAGCAGTTCTTC
>NA|TRBV10-3|NA|TRBJ2-3
CAIGKTDTQYF
TGTGCCATCGGGAAGACAGATACGCAGTATTTT
>NA|TRBV20-1|NA|TRBJ2-7
CSVGLPSYEQYF
TGCAGCGTAGGACTCCCCTCCTACGAGCAGTACTTC
>NA|TRBV29-1|NA|TRBJ2-1
CSVGGRVYEQFF
TGCAGCGTTGGAGGCAGGGTCTATGAGCAGTTCTTC
>NA|TRBV12-3/TRBV12-4|TRBD1|TRBJ1-6
CACSGTGLNNSPLHF
TGTGCCTGCAGCGGGACAGGTCTTAATAATTCACCCCTCCACTTT
>many|TRBV3-1|NA|TRBJ1-6
CASSPLWTRANSPLHF
TGTGCCAGCAGCCCTCTCTGGACACGGGCTAATTCACCCCTCCACTTT
>NA|TRBV6-5|NA|TRBJ2-7
CASSYSPTGYEQYF
TGTGCCAGCAGTTATTCACCGACGGGGTACGAGCAGTACTTC
>few|TRBV6-2/TRBV6-3|NA|TRBJ1-4
CASRQSDRSNEKLFF
TGTGCCAGCAGGCAGTCGGACCGTTCTAATGAAAAACTGTTTTTT
>few|TRBV9|TRBD2|TRBJ2-3
CASSVGGGASTDTQYF
TGTGCCAGCAGCGTAGGGGGGGGTGCTAGCACAGATACGCAGTATTTT
>NA|TRBV29-1|NA|TRBJ2-5
CSVTGLQETQYF
TGCAGCGTTACGGGCTTACAAGAGACCCAGTACTTC
>many|TRBV20-1|TRBD1|TRBJ1-5
CSARAGTGDNNQPQHF
TGCAGTGCTAGAGCGGGGACAGGGGATAACAATCAGCCCCAGCATTTT
>NA|TRBV10-3|TRBD1|TRBJ2-7
CAISEKDRGAYEQYF
TGTGCCATCAGTGAGAAGGACAGGGGTGCCTACGAGCAGTACTTC
>many|TRBV20-1|NA|TRBJ2-1
CSVPAGQFANEQFF
TGCAGTGTCCCGGCGGGACAGTTCGCAAATGAGCAGTTCTTC
>NA|TRBV7-9|NA|TRBJ1-1
CARSPSWEGSGAFF
TGTGCCCGCAGCCCATCTTGGGAGGGAAGCGGAGCTTTCTTT